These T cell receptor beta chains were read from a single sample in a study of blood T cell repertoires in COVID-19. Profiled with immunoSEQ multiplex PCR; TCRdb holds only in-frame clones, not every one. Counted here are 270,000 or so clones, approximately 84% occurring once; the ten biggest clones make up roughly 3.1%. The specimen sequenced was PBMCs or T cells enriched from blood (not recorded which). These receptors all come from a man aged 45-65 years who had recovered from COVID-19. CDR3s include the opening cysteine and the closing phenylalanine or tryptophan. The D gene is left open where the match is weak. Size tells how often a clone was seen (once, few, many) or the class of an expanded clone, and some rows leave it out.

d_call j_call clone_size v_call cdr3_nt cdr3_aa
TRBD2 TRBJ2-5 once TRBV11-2 TGTGCCAGCAGCTTAGCGCCTAGCGGGGGGGGCAAAGAGACCCAGTACTTC CASSLAPSGGGKETQYF
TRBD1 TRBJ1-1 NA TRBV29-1 TGCAGCGTAGGGACAGGGAACACTGAAGCTTTCTTT CSVGTGNTEAFF
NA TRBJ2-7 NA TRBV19 TGTGCCAGTAGCCCGCAAATGGGGGCTTACGAGCAGTACTTC CASSPQMGAYEQYF
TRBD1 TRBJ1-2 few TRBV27 TGTGCCAGCAGTTCTGCCCGGACAGGGTACTATGGCTACACCTTC CASSSARTGYYGYTF
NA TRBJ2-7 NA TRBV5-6 TGTGCCAGCAGCTCTGCCTACGAGCAGTACTTC CASSSAYEQYF
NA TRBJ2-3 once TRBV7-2 TGTGCCAGCAGCTTAGAGCTGTTAGGAGGGAGCTTAATTGGAGATACGCAGTATTTT CASSLELLGGSLIGDTQYF
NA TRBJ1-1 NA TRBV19 TGTGCCAGTGCCCAGGGAGGCACTGAAGCTTTCTTT CASAQGGTEAFF
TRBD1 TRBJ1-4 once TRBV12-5 TGTGCTAGTGGCCGAGGACAGGTTAATGAAAAACTGTTTTTT CASGRGQVNEKLFF
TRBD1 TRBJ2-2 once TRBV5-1 TGCGCCAGCAGCTCCCGGGACAGCACCGGGGAGCTGTTTTTT CASSSRDSTGELFF
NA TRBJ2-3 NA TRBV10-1 TGCGCCAGCAGTCTTAGCACAGATACGCAGTATTTT CASSLSTDTQYF
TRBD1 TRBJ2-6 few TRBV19 TGTGCCAGTAGACCCTTGGGGACAGCCCGCTCTGGGGCCAACGTCCTGACTTTC CASRPLGTARSGANVLTF
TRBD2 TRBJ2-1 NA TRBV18 TGTGCCAGCTCACCGAGGACTAGCGGGAGAAACCATGAGCAGTTCTTC CASSPRTSGRNHEQFF
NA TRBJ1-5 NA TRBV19 TGTGCCAGTAGTATACAAGGGACCGGGGGGAATCAGCCCCAGCATTTT CASSIQGTGGNQPQHF
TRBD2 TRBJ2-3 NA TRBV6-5 TGTGCCAGCGGGAGGCTAGCGGGGGTCACAGATACGCAGTATTTT CASGRLAGVTDTQYF
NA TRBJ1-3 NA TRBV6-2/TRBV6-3 TGTGCCAGCAGCTTTGGACAACTCTCTGGAAACACCATATATTTT CASSFGQLSGNTIYF
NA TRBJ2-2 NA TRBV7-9 TGTGCCAGCAGCCGTGTCGCCGGGGAGCTGTTTTTT CASSRVAGELFF
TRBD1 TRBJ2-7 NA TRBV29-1 TGCAGCGTTAGAGACAGGGGCATGTACGAGCAGTACTTC CSVRDRGMYEQYF
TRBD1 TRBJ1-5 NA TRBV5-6 TGTGCCAGCAGCTTGGCCGGGACAGGGCGGGGGGCAGCGCAGCCCCAGCATTTT CASSLAGTGRGAAQPQHF
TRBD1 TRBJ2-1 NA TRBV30 TGTGCCTGGAGGGGGGACAGGCTCCGGGAGCAGTTCTTC CAWRGDRLREQFF
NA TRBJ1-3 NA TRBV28 TGTGCCAGCAGCACACAGGCTTTGTCTGGAAACACCATATATTTT CASSTQALSGNTIYF
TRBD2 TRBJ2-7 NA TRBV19 TGTGCCAGTAGTATGGGGCGGGAGCTTGACGAGCAGTACTTC CASSMGRELDEQYF
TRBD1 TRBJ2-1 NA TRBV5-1 TGCGCCAGCAGCCGGGCCGGGACAGCTACCAATGAGCAGTTCTTC CASSRAGTATNEQFF
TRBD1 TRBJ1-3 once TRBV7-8 TGTGCCAGCAGCTTAGTGTCCAGGGGGCTGAGGAACACCATATATTTT CASSLVSRGLRNTIYF
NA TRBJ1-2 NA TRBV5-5 TGTGCCAGCAGCTTTGGACTGGAGGGCTACACCTTC CASSFGLEGYTF
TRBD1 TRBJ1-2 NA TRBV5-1 TGCGCCAGCAGCTCGGGGACAGGGAAGAGCAACTATGGCTACACCTTC CASSSGTGKSNYGYTF
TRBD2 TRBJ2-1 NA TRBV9 TGTGCCAGCAGCGTAGATTGGGGGGGACGCGAGCAGTTCTTC CASSVDWGGREQFF
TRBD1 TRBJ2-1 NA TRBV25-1 TGTGCCAGCAGTGAACCCCAGGGACAGGGGGCATCCAATGAGCAGTTCTTC CASSEPQGQGASNEQFF
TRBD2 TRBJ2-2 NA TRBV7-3 TGTGCCAGCAGCCCACTAGCGGGGGCCCGGGGCACCGGGGAGCTGTTTTTT CASSPLAGARGTGELFF
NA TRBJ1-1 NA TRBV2 TGTGCCAGCAATATCCAGGGGATCACTGAAGCTTTCTTT CASNIQGITEAFF
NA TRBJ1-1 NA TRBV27 TGTGCCAGCAGTCCAGTGGGGGGAGAGACTGAAGCTTTCTTT CASSPVGGETEAFF
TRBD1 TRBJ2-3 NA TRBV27 TGTGCCAGCAGTTTGAGGACAGGGGGTCCAGATACGCAGTATTTT CASSLRTGGPDTQYF
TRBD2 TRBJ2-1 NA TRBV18 TGTGCCAGCTCATCAGTGATGGGCGGGGGGCGGCTCAATGAGCAGTTCTTC CASSSVMGGGRLNEQFF
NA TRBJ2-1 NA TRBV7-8 TGTGCCAGCAGCACCGACATCTTAATCAATGAGCAGTTCTTC CASSTDILINEQFF
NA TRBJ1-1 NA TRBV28 TGTGCCAGCACGAGGTACACTGAAGCTTTCTTT CASTRYTEAFF
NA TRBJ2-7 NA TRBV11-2 TGTGCCAGCAGCTTAGGGGTAGGGGTAGGATACGAGCAGTACTTC CASSLGVGVGYEQYF
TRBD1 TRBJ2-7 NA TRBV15 TGTGCCACCAGCAGAGAGGGACAGGGGATGCACGAGCAGTACTTC CATSREGQGMHEQYF
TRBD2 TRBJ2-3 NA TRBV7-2 TGTGCCAGCAGCTTAGTTCCGCGGGGGGGATTCACAGATACGCAGTATTTT CASSLVPRGGFTDTQYF
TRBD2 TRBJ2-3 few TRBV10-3 TGTGCCATCAGTGAGGGGGGCGGGAGGGCTAGAGATACGCAGTATTTT CAISEGGGRARDTQYF
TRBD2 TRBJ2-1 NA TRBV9 TGTGCCAGCAGCCATGGCTCTAGCGGGATCTACAATGAGCAGTTCTTC CASSHGSSGIYNEQFF
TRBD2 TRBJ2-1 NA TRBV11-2 TGTGCCAGCAGACGTACTAGCGGGGGTAACGTAAATGAGCAGTTCTTC CASRRTSGGNVNEQFF
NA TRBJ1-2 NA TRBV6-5 TGTGCCAGCAATCGGGTGGGTGACTATGGCTACACCTTC CASNRVGDYGYTF
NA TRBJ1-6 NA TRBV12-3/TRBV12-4 TGTGCCAGCAGTTTTCTGGGCAATTCACCCCTCCACTTT CASSFLGNSPLHF
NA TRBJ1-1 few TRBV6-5 TGTGCCAGCAGAGGAGATAGACAGGTGACTGAAGCTTTCTTT CASRGDRQVTEAFF
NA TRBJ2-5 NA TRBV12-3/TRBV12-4 TGTGCCAGCAGTTTACTGAGAGAGACCCAGTACTTC CASSLLRETQYF
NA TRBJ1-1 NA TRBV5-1 TGCGCCAGCAGCTTCGGGGGGGCAATGAACACTGAAGCTTTCTTT CASSFGGAMNTEAFF
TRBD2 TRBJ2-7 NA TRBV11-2 TGTGCCAGCAGCACTAGCGGGGGGCTTCTGGACGAGCAGTACTTC CASSTSGGLLDEQYF
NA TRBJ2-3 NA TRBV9 TGTGCCAGCAGCGTAGGACCGTCGGGAGATACGCAGTATTTT CASSVGPSGDTQYF